This TCR beta chain stems from a study of shared clonotypes between healthy human individuals. Here immunoSEQ multiplex PCR was the method, and the copy in TCRdb shows in-frame clones only, minus some. The sample includes about 1.1 million clones, approximately 75% of them seen just once. This CDR3 is 15 amino acids long. Per germline, CDR1 MNHEY and CDR2 SVGAGI. Trimming shortened V by 6 bases and J by 0 bases, and 13 bases separated the two germline ends. The J gene is TRBJ2-3, the V gene TRBV6-5; TRBD1 or TRBD2 may be the D gene (5 bases each). The sequenced sample was memory CD4+ T cells from PBMCs. Subset meaning: CD45RA-negative fraction. The source of this sequence is a young man in good health. Some clones in this sample may be carry-over from other donors' samples. CDR3 residues: CASRPWDPSTDTQYF. In DNA form, the CDR3 reads TGTGCCAGCAGGCCGTGGGACCCTAGCACAGATACGCAGTATTTT.